Below, 31 T cell receptor beta chains from the same sample are listed, as sequenced in a study of response to subunit inactivated influenza vaccine. TCRdb ran MiXCR on the RT-PCR reads and lists one entry per CDR3 protein. Found here are around 580,000 distinct CDR3 sequences, 14% of them singletons; the top ten hold 11%. The source material was PBMCs from blood, sampled 12 days after vaccination. The source of these receptors is a man aged 50-60 years who received an inactivated influenza vaccine.

This clonotype was counted only a few times. The V and J genes are TRBV4-1 and TRBJ2-3; D possibly corresponds to TRBD1 (8 bases). The germline V gene encodes CDR1 MGHRA and CDR2 YSYEKL. V gave up 4 bases and J gave up 0 bases, with 14 bases separating them. The CDR3 loop spans 16 amino acids. DNA of the CDR3: TGCGCCAGCAGCCCCCTACAGGGGGGGAGCACAGATACGCAGTATTTT. Its translation: CASSPLQGGSTDTQYF.

This clonotype was detected only a few times. This sequence joins TRBV6-5 and TRBJ2-2, with unresolved D. The germline V gene has CDR1 MNHEY and CDR2 SVGAGI. V lost 0 bases to trimming and J lost 0 bases, with 17 bases between them. The CDR3 runs to 19 residues. The chain's CDR3 is CASSYSKPNGRANTGELFF. The CDR3, as DNA: TGTGCCAGCAGTTACTCGAAGCCTAACGGCAGAGCGAACACCGGGGAGCTGTTTTTT.

In its sample, this clonotype was seen a few times. The rearrangement joins TRBV11-1 to TRBJ2-1, with TRBD2 matching 10 bases. From germline, CDR1 is SGHAT and CDR2 FQDESV (reference sequence). The CDR3 extends over 19 amino acids. V lost 5 bases, J lost 4 bases, and 17 bases stayed unmatched. For the CDR3, the DNA is TGTGCCAGCAGCCCAGCGGGAGTCGCTAGCGGGAGACCATACAATGAGCAGTTCTTC. As protein: CASSPAGVASGRPYNEQFF. Full variable domain (rest looked up from reference TRBV11-1 and TRBJ2-1): EAEVAQSPRYKITEKSQAVAFWCDPISGHATLYWYRQILGQGPELLVQFQDESVVDDSQLPKDRFSAERLKGVDSTLKIQPAELGDSAMYLCASSPAGVASGRPYNEQFFGPGTRLTVL.

This clonotype was seen a few times. This chain uses TRBV6-2 or TRBV6-3 with TRBJ2-3; TRBD2 matches at 10 bases. Germline assignment: CDR1 MNHEY and CDR2 SVGEGT. The CDR3 consists of 19 residues. V was clipped by 4 bases and J by 4 bases; unmatched bases: 17. The CDR3 protein is CASSSPFLSGRALADTQYF. DNA of the CDR3: TGTGCCAGCAGTTCCCCGTTTCTAAGCGGGAGGGCCTTAGCAGATACGCAGTATTTT.

The chain has TRBV7-8 and TRBJ2-7; 10 bases are shared with TRBD2. The germline CDR1 and CDR2 sequences are SGHVS and FQNEAQ. The CDR3 contains 15 residues. V lost 4 bases to trimming and J lost 3 bases; unmatched junction nucleotides: 6. CDR3 in DNA: TGTGCCAGCAGCTCTCTAGCGGGAGTGGTCTACGAGCAGTACTTC. This encodes CASSSLAGVVYEQYF. Drawing the rest from reference TRBV7-8 and TRBJ2-7, the complete variable domain is GAGVSQSPRYKVAKRGQDVALRCDPISGHVSLFWYQQALGQGPEFLTYFQNEAQLDKSGLPSDRFFAERPEGSVSTLKIQRTQQEDSAVYLCASSSLAGVVYEQYFGPGTRLTVT.

The sample holds a few counts of this clonotype. This chain uses TRBV6-5 with TRBJ2-7; D is possibly TRBD2 (6 bases). The CDR3 consists of 12 residues. Trimming removed 6 bases from V and 4 bases from J, with 10 bases in between. Germline V CDR1 and CDR2: MNHEY, SVGAGI. The chain's CDR3 is CASSWDFYEQYF. In DNA form, the CDR3 reads TGTGCCAGCAGCTGGGACTTTTACGAGCAGTACTTC.

V and J are TRBV7-9 and TRBJ2-1; TRBD1 might be the D (6 bases). The V end was cut by 5 bases, the J end by 8 bases, with 19 bases between. From germline, CDR1 is SEHNR and CDR2 FQNEAQ (reference sequence). The CDR3 length is 15 residues. CDR3 region: CASSIPGHAIDEQFF. CDR3 nucleotide sequence: TGTGCCAGCAGCATACCGGGACATGCGATAGATGAGCAGTTCTTC.

Ten or more counts support this clonotype. V usage is TRBV12-3 or TRBV12-4 and J usage is TRBJ2-2; 9 bases line up with TRBD2. This CDR3 spans 15 amino acids. V trimming: 7 bases; J trimming: 8 bases; junction bases outside the gene matches: 11. CDR3 in amino acids: CASKGLAGRGGELFF. The CDR3 bases are TGTGCCAGCAAGGGTCTAGCGGGAAGAGGTGGGGAGCTGTTTTTT.

The V gene is TRBV7-2, the J gene TRBJ1-1; no definite D call. The CDR3 loop spans 13 amino acids. Trimming removed 7 bases from V and 1 base from J, with 10 bases in between. CDR1 and CDR2 from the germline V gene are SGHTA and FQGNSA. The CDR3, as DNA: TGTGCCAGCACAAGAACAAGGAACACTGAAGCTTTCTTT. It codes for CASTRTRNTEAFF.

This clonotype has just a few counts. The V gene is TRBV28, the J gene TRBJ2-4; D call uncertain. Germline-derived CDR1 and CDR2 are MDHEN and SYDVKM. The CDR3 extends over 14 amino acids. Trimming took 6 bases from V and 0 from J, leaving 9 bases between them. This CDR3 is CASSPQLAKNIQYF. DNA of the CDR3: TGTGCCAGCAGCCCACAGTTAGCCAAAAACATTCAGTACTTC.

The chain uses TRBV27 and TRBJ1-5; D unresolved. V lost 5 bases and J lost 0, with 8 bases in between. This CDR3 is built from 14 residues. Germline V gene sequence: CDR1 MNHEY, CDR2 SMNVEV (reference sequence). CDR3 residues: CASSTVSSNQPQHF. The CDR3, as DNA: TGTGCCAGCAGTACTGTCTCTAGCAATCAGCCCCAGCATTTT.

This rearrangement joins TRBV4-2 to TRBJ2-3; TRBD2 matches at 8 bases. Germline assignment: CDR1 LGHNA and CDR2 YNFKEQ. The CDR3 covers 16 residues. V gave up 1 base and J gave up 5 bases; unmatched junction bases: 8. CDR3 loop: CASSQGPGLVLDTQYF. The DNA for the CDR3 is TGTGCCAGCAGCCAAGGGCCGGGACTAGTATTAGATACGCAGTATTTT.

V and J are TRBV27 and TRBJ2-1; D gene unclear. Trimming removed 7 bases from V and 0 bases from J, with 10 bases in between. CDR1 and CDR2 (germline): MNHEY, SMNVEV (reference sequence). This CDR3 region has 14 residues. The chain's CDR3 is CASNRLASYNEQFF. The CDR3 DNA reads as TGTGCCAGCAACCGACTTGCCTCCTACAATGAGCAGTTCTTC.

V is TRBV7-9 and J is TRBJ1-1; D is ambiguous. Germline V lookup: CDR1 SEHNR, CDR2 FQNEAQ (reference sequence). The CDR3 has 14 residues. The V end was cut by 5 bases, the J end by 4 bases, with 14 bases between. CDR3 sequence: CASSGPEYRTEAFF. CDR3 coding DNA: TGTGCCAGCAGCGGGCCAGAATATCGCACTGAAGCTTTCTTT.

In this sample, this clonotype turned up a few times. The rearrangement joins TRBV4-3 to TRBJ2-7, with D perhaps matching TRBD1 (6 bases). CDR3 length: 18 residues. Germline V lookup: CDR1 LGHNA, CDR2 YSLEER. Trimming stripped 0 bases from V and 2 bases from J, with 20 bases between. CDR3 sequence reads: CASSQDLSAGVGTYEQYF. The CDR3 DNA reads as TGCGCCAGCAGCCAAGATTTATCGGCAGGGGTGGGTACCTACGAGCAGTACTTC.

This clonotype has at least ten counts. V gene TRBV18 combines with J gene TRBJ2-7; 9 bases match TRBD2. In germline, CDR1 is KGHSH, CDR2 LQKENI. The CDR3 has 14 residues. Trimming removed 2 bases from V and 3 bases from J; junction bases left unmatched: 2. For the CDR3, the DNA is TGTGCCAGCTCACCAGGTAGCGGGAGCTACGAGCAGTACTTC. Encoded protein: CASSPGSGSYEQYF.

CDR3 in amino acids: CSARGGGITNEKLFF. CDR3 in DNA: TGCAGTGCTAGGGGAGGGGGGATAACTAATGAAAAACTGTTTTTT. The V and J genes are TRBV20-1 and TRBJ1-4; TRBD1 might be the D (6 bases). The germline V gene encodes CDR1 DFQATT and CDR2 SNEGSKA (reference sequence). Trimming cost V 3 bases and J 1 base, with 12 bases left between them. The CDR3 is made up of 15 amino acids.

This clonotype was seen a few times. This chain joins TRBV5-5 and TRBJ1-2; 8 bases are a match to TRBD1. V dropped 4 bases and J dropped 4; count of bases not matched to a gene: 12. CDR3 length: 16 residues. The germline V gene has CDR1 SGHKS and CDR2 YYEKEE (reference sequence). CDR3 in amino acids: CASSLDRGEGSYGYTF. Written as DNA, the CDR3 is TGTGCCAGCAGCCTAGACAGGGGAGAAGGCAGCTATGGCTACACCTTC.

With respect to this clonotype: A much larger clone differs by one base, so this may be a read error. The chain recombines TRBV9 with TRBJ2-2, with TRBD2 matching over 9 bases. CDR3 length: 15 amino acids. Per the germline V gene, CDR1 is SGDLS and CDR2 is YYNGEE. The CDR3 spells CASSASSGDTGKLFF. In DNA, the CDR3 is TGTGCCAGCAGCGCTTCTAGCGGGGACACCGGGAAGCTGTTTTTT. The variable domain in full, completed from reference TRBV9 and TRBJ2-2, reads DSGVTQTPKHLITATGQRVTLRCSPRSGDLSVYWYQQSLDQGLQFLIQYYNGEERAKGNILERFSAQQFPDLHSELNLSSLELGDSALYFCASSASSGDTGKLFFGEGSRLTVL.

This chain joins TRBV18 and TRBJ2-5; possibly TRBD1 for D (6 bases). CDR3 size: 14 residues. Per germline, CDR1 KGHSH and CDR2 LQKENI. The V and J ends lost 3 bases and 2 bases respectively, with 10 bases between them. This CDR3 reads CASSPLTGQETQYF. DNA of the CDR3: TGTGCCAGCTCACCCCTCACAGGGCAAGAGACCCAGTACTTC.

The chain joins TRBV5-4 to TRBJ2-3, with 7 bases lining up with TRBD2. The germline CDR1 and CDR2 sequences are SGHNT and YYREEE (reference sequence). The CDR3 has 16 residues. The V and J ends lost 0 bases and 0 bases, in that order; junction bases with no gene match: 4. This CDR3 is CASSLEAGFSTDTQYF. In nucleotides, the CDR3 is TGTGCCAGCAGCTTGGAAGCGGGGTTTAGCACAGATACGCAGTATTTT.

This chain joins TRBV7-2 and TRBJ1-5; 8 bases align to TRBD1. The CDR3 is 15 residues long. In germline, CDR1 is SGHTA, CDR2 FQGNSA. The V gene end was trimmed by 0 bases and the J gene end by 3 bases; junction bases not matched to a gene: 1. CDR3 region: CASSLAGQDNQPQHF. The CDR3 region has the DNA TGTGCCAGCAGCTTAGCGGGACAGGACAATCAGCCCCAGCATTTT.

The chain is built from TRBV6-1 and TRBJ1-1; the D is unclear. The CDR3 runs to 12 residues. The V end lost 5 bases, the J end lost 6 bases, and 10 bases lay between the germline ends. Germline-derived CDR1 and CDR2 are MNHNS and SASEGT. The CDR3 DNA sequence: TGTGCCAGCAGTCAACGGACCGCTGAAGCTTTCTTT. This sequence encodes CASSQRTAEAFF.

This clonotype was seen at least ten times. The genes are TRBV2 and TRBJ2-7, with D unclear. V shed 7 bases and J shed 3 bases, with 7 bases lying between them. Germline V gene lookup returns CDR1 SNHLY and CDR2 FYNNEI. The CDR3 is made up of 11 amino acids. CDR3 region: CASKAVYEQYF. CDR3 sequence (DNA): TGTGCCAGCAAGGCAGTCTACGAGCAGTACTTC.

This clonotype was seen ten or more times. The chain recombines TRBV6-9 with TRBJ1-5, with 7 bases identical to TRBD1. Germline loops: CDR1 MNHGY, CDR2 SVAAGI. The V gene end was trimmed by 0 bases and the J gene end by 5 bases; junction bases not matched to a gene: 4. This CDR3 has 15 residues. The CDR3 loop is CASSYSGGSDQPQHF. The CDR3 DNA reads TGTGCCAGCAGTTATTCAGGGGGCTCGGATCAGCCCCAGCATTTT.

This clonotype was seen at least ten times. Here the CDR3 reads CASSRTGAPGTEAFF. The DNA for the CDR3 is TGTGCCAGCAGCCGCACAGGGGCGCCTGGCACTGAAGCTTTCTTT. The V and J genes are TRBV5-6 and TRBJ1-1; 7 bases agree with TRBD1. Germline V gene sequence: CDR1 SGHDT, CDR2 YYEEEE. The CDR3 is 15 residues long. Germline trimming cut 4 bases from V and 4 bases from J; bases unmatched to any gene: 10.

The table lists this clonotype with many counts. The chain couples TRBV15 to TRBJ1-5; tentative D call: TRBD1 (6 bases). Trimming took 1 base from V and 7 from J, leaving 11 bases between them. The CDR3 runs 14 residues. The germline gives CDR1 LNHNV, CDR2 YYDKDF (reference sequence). The CDR3 nucleotides read TGTGCCACCAGCAGAGCAGGGGCCACCCAGCCCCAGCATTTT. Translating gives CATSRAGATQPQHF.

The CDR3 here is CASSPSWVTGELFF. CDR3 coding DNA: TGTGCCAGCAGCCCCTCCTGGGTCACCGGGGAGCTGTTTTTT. The chain is built from TRBV16 and TRBJ2-2; D is unresolved. This CDR3 comprises 14 residues. V was cut by 4 bases and J by 4 bases, with 10 bases left in between. Germline-derived CDR1 and CDR2 are KGHSY and FQNENV.

This clonotype was recorded many times. V gene TRBV7-9 combines with J gene TRBJ1-5; unclear D gene. Germline V gene lookup returns CDR1 SEHNR and CDR2 FQNEAQ (reference sequence). This CDR3 comprises 14 residues. Trimming took 4 bases from V and 5 from J, leaving 12 bases between them. The CDR3 DNA follows: TGTGCCAGCAGCTCGATTGGGGTATATCAGCCCCAGCATTTT. Encoded protein: CASSSIGVYQPQHF.

This clonotype was seen repeatedly, ten times or more. The genes are TRBV18 and TRBJ2-7; a possible D gene is TRBD1 (6 bases). V was clipped by 3 bases and J by 0 bases, with 9 bases between them. CDR1 is KGHSH and CDR2 is LQKENI in the germline V gene. The CDR3 totals 14 residues. This chain's CDR3 is CASSPAGDSYEQYF. CDR3 DNA: TGTGCCAGCTCACCGGCAGGGGACTCCTACGAGCAGTACTTC. The full variable domain, completed using reference TRBV18 and TRBJ2-7, is NAGVMQNPRHLVRRRGQEARLRCSPMKGHSHVYWYRQLPEEGLKFMVYLQKENIIDESGMPKERFSAEFPKEGPSILRIQQVVRGDSAAYFCASSPAGDSYEQYFGPGTRLTVT.

This chain connects TRBV3-1 to TRBJ1-2; a possible D gene is TRBD1 (6 bases). Germline V gives CDR1 LGHDT, CDR2 YNNKEL (reference sequence). V shed 5 bases and J shed 4 bases, with 20 bases lying between them. The CDR3 sequence is 16 residues long. This CDR3 reads CASSGGFGDIVYGYTF. The CDR3 DNA reads as TGTGCCAGCAGCGGGGGATTTGGGGACATCGTCTATGGCTACACCTTC.